This T cell receptor (beta chain) originates from a study of metastatic and nonmetastatic thyroid tumors (dated by TCRdb to about 2020). For context, the study as a whole: For patients with malignant and with benign thyroid disease, the researchers compared repertoires between peripheral blood samples and tumor or nodule tissue samples.

None of the patients had been given any treatment before thyroid surgery. The study retrospectively analysed patient clinical samples collected from the early 2010s to the late 2010s using T-cell receptor beta sequencing. Findings and caveats that apply to the study as a whole: In both blood and tumor samples, TCR beta diversity was reported to be significantly higher in malignant tumors than in benign nodules.

CDR1 SQVTM and CDR2 ANQGSEA are derived from the germline V gene. The CDR3, from cysteine to phenylalanine, totals 14 residues. The retained sequence is limited to the CDR3, 42 bases, with the frame set at the first base. A few counts support this clone. Its cognate antigen has yet to be identified. The junction and the germline gene differ at one end; a read error may be behind it. The library was built by means of PCR. For sequencing, an Illumina HiSeq 4000 was employed. High-throughput sequencing was used to profile the TCR beta-chain CDR3 region of every patient. On the authors' methods: The researchers built a classifier to tell apart papillary thyroid cancer patients with distant metastasis, based on CDR3 differences among clinicopathological groups. To measure repertoire diversity the researchers used the Shannon index, while the Morisita-Horn index served to gauge how similar the tumor and blood repertoires were. The public reads were quality trimmed at Q25 with fastp and then assembled into clones with MiXCR by TCRdb, keeping productive beta chains. Clone size and V and J calls follow TCRdb, not the original study. Here the sample has about 6,400 clones; roughly a third occur a single time. Under 25% of the sample is held by the ten biggest clonotypes.

The source material was tumor tissue. This TCR was sampled from a female donor with papillary thyroid cancer or a benign thyroid nodule (not recorded which). Some clones in this sample may be carry-over from other donors' samples. Recombination joined TRBV29-1 with TRBJ2-1, and 9 junction bases match TRBD2. Here the CDR3 is given as CSVSPTSGYNERFF. The nucleotide sequence reads as follows: TGCAGCGTTTCACCGACTAGCGGATACAATGAGCGGTTCTTC.